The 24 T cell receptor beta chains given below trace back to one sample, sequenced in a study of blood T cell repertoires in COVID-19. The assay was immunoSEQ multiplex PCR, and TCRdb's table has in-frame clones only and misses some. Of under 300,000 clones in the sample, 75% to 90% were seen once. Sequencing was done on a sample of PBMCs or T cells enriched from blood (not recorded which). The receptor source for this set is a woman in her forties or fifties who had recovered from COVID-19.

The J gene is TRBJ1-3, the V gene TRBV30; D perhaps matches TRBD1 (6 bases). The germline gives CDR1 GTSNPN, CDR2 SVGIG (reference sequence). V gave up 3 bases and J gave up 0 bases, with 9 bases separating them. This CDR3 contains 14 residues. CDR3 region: CAWSNRVSGNTIYF. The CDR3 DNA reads TGTGCCTGGAGCAACAGGGTCTCTGGAAACACCATATATTTT.

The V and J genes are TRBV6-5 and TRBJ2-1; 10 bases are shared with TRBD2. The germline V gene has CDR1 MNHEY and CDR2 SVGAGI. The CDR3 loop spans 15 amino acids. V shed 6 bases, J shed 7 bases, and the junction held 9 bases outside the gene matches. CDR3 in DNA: TGTGCCAGCAGGCGGGAGCGGGAGGGGTTGAATGAGCAGTTCTTC. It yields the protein CASRREREGLNEQFF.

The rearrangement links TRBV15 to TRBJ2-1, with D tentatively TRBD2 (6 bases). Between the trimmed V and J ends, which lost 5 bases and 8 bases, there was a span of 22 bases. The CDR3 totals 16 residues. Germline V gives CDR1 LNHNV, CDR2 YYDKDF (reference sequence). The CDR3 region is CATSPDDFGRNYEQFF. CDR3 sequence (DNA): TGTGCCACCAGCCCAGACGATTTTGGGAGGAACTATGAGCAGTTCTTC.

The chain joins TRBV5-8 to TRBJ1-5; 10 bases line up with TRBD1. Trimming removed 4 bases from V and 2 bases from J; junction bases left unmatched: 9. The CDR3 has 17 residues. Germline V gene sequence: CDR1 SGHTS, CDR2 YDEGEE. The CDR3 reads CASSHRQGAMGNQPQHF. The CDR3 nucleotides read TGTGCCAGCAGCCACCGACAGGGGGCTATGGGCAATCAGCCCCAGCATTTT.

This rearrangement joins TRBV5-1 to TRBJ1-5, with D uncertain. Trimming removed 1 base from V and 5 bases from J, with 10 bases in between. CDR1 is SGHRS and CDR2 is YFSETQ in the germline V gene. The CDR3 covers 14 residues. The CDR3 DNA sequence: TGCGCCAGCAGCTTGAATAGTCCGGATCAGCCCCAGCATTTT. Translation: CASSLNSPDQPQHF.

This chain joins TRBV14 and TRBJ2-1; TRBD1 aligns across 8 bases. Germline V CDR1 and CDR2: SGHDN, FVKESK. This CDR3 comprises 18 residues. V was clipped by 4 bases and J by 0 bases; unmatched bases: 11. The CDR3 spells CASSPDRGPHLSYNEQFF. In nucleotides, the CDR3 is TGTGCCAGCAGCCCAGACAGGGGTCCCCACCTCTCCTACAATGAGCAGTTCTTC. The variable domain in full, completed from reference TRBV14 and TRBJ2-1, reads EAGVTQFPSHSVIEKGQTVTLRCDPISGHDNLYWYRRVMGKEIKFLLHFVKESKQDESGMPNNRFLAERTGGTYSTLKVQPAELEDSGVYFCASSPDRGPHLSYNEQFFGPGTRLTVL.

The CDR3 loop reads CASSPAGTVRGTEAFF. The CDR3, as DNA: TGTGCCAGCAGCCCGGCGGGGACAGTCCGGGGCACTGAAGCTTTCTTT. This rearrangement joins TRBV7-9 to TRBJ1-1, with 7 bases fitting TRBD1. CDR1 and CDR2 from the germline V gene are SEHNR and FQNEAQ (reference sequence). Trimming took 5 bases from V and 4 from J; bases not matched to a gene: 13. The CDR3 runs 16 residues.

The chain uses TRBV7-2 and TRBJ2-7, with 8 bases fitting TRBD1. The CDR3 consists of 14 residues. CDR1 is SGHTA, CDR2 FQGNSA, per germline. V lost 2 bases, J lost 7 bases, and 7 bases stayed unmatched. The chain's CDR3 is CASSLTTGGREQYF. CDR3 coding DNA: TGTGCCAGCAGCTTAACCACAGGGGGTAGGGAGCAGTACTTC.

The CDR3 coding sequence is TGTGCCAGCATACTCGATGGGCGATCACCCCTCCACTTT. Encoded protein: CASILDGRSPLHF. This chain links TRBV2 with TRBJ1-6; no clear D. The germline gives CDR1 SNHLY, CDR2 FYNNEI. The CDR3 runs to 13 residues. Trimming shortened V by 7 bases and J by 10 bases, and 14 bases separated the two germline ends.

CDR3 bases: TGTGCCAGCAGTGATTTAGGCGGGAGGCGAGGACGATACAATGAGCAGTTCTTC. This encodes CASSDLGGRRGRYNEQFF. The J gene is TRBJ2-1, the V gene TRBV25-1; TRBD2 aligns across 8 bases. V was clipped by 3 bases and J by 4 bases; unmatched bases: 14. The germline V gene encodes CDR1 MGHDK and CDR2 SYGVNS. The CDR3 loop spans 18 amino acids.

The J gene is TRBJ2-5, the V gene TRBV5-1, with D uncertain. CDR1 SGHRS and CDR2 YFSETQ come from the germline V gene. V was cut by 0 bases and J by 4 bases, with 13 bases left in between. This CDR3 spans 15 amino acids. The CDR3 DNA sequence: TGCGCCAGCAGCTTGGACTCTCACCCTACAGAGACCCAGTACTTC. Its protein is CASSLDSHPTETQYF.

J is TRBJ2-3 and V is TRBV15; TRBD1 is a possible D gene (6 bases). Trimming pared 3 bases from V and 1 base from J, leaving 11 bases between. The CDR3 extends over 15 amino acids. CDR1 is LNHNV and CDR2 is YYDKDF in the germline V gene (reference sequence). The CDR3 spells CATSSTRTGTDTQYF. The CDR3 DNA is TGTGCCACCAGCAGTACCAGGACAGGCACAGATACGCAGTATTTT.

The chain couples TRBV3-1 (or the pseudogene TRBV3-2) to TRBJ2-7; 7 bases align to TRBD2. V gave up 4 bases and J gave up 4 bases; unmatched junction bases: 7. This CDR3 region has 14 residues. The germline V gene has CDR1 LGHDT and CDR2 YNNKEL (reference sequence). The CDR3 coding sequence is TGTGCCAGCAGCCGAACCGCGGGGGATTACGAGCAGTACTTC. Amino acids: CASSRTAGDYEQYF.

In DNA, the CDR3 is TGTGCCAGCAGCCGTGACAGAGGAGACTATGGCTACACCTTC. Translation gives CASSRDRGDYGYTF. The chain recombines TRBV7-9 with TRBJ1-2, with D possibly matching TRBD1 (5 bases). Per the germline V gene, CDR1 is SEHNR and CDR2 is FQNEAQ (reference sequence). V lost 5 bases to trimming and J lost 3 bases, with 13 bases between them. The CDR3 runs 14 residues.

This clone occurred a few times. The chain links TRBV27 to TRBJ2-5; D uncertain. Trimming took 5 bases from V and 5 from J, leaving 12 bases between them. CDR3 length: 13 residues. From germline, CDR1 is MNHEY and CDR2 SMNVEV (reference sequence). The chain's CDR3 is CASSIWNGETQYF. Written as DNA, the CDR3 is TGTGCCAGCAGTATATGGAACGGGGAGACCCAGTACTTC.

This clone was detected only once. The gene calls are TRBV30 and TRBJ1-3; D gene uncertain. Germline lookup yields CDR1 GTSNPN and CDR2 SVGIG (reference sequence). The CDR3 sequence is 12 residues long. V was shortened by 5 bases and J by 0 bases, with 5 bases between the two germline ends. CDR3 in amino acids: CAWGHSGNTIYF. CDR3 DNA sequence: TGTGCCTGGGGTCACTCTGGAAACACCATATATTTT.

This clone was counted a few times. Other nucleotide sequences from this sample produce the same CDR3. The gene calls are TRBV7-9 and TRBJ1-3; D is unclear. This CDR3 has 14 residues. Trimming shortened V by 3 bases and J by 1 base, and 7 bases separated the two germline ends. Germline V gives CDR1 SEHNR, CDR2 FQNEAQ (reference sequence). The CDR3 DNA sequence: TGTGCCAGCAGCTTTGGAGGGTCTGGAAACACCATATATTTT. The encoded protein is CASSFGGSGNTIYF.

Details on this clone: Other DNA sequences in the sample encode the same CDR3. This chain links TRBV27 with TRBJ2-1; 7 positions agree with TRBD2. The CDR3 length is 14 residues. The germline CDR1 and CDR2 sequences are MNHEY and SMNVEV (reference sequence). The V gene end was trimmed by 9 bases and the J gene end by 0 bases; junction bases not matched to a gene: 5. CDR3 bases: TGTGCCAGTCGAGGCGGGAGCTCCTACAATGAGCAGTTCTTC. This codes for CASRGGSSYNEQFF.

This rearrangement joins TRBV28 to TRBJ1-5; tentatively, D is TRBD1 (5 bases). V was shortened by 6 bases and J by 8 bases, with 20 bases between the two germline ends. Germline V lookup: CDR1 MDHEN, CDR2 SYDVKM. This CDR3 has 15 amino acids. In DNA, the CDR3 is TGTGCCAGCAGCCGTTTAGGGGCCCGCACGGAGCCCCAGCATTTT. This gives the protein CASSRLGARTEPQHF.

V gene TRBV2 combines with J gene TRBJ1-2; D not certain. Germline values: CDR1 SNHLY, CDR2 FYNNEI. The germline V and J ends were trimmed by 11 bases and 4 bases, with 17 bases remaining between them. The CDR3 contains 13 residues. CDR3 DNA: TGTGCCGGAGCCTCTATGGATAGCTATGGCTACACCTTC. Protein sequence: CAGASMDSYGYTF.

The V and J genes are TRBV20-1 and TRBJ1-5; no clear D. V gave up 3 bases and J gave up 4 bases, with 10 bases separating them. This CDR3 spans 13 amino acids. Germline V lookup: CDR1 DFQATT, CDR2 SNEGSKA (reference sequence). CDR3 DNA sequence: TGCAGTGCTAGTGAAAACAGTAATCAGCCCCAGCATTTT. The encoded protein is CSASENSNQPQHF.

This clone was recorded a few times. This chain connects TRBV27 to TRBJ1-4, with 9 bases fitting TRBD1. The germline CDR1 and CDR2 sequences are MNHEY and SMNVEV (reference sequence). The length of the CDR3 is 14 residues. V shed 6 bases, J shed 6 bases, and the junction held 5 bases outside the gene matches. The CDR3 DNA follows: TGTGCCAGCAGGCCACAGGGGGCGGATGAAAAACTGTTTTTT. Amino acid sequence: CASRPQGADEKLFF.

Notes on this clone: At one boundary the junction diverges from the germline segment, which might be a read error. CDR3 residues: CASSLLTTEKLFF. CDR3 coding DNA: TGTGCCAGCAGTTTATTGACTACTGAAAAACTGTTTTTT. This chain links TRBV28 with TRBJ1-4; D is unclear. The germline V gene encodes CDR1 MDHEN and CDR2 SYDVKM. The CDR3 runs to 13 residues.

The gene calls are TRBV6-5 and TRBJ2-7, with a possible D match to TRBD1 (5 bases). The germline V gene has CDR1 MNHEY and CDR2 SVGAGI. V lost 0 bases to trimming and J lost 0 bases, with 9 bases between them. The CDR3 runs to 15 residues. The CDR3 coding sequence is TGTGCCAGCAGTTACTCGACAGCAAGCTCCTACGAGCAGTACTTC. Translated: CASSYSTASSYEQYF.